This T cell receptor beta chain emerged from a study of blood T cell repertoires in COVID-19. Original methodology: Reference gene primer amplification yielded estimated nucleated cell counts. Data came from immunoSEQ multiplex PCR; TCRdb stores just in-frame clones and leaves some out. That table gives V, J and clone size, and the DNA gave D and trimming. The sample shows about 340,000 clones, over 70% of them seen only once. This receptor was taken from a woman between 45 and 60 years old with COVID-19, enrolled during active disease. The sequenced sample was peripheral blood.

CDR3 in amino acids: CATIPDSNQETQYF. The CDR3 bases are TGTGCCACCATTCCCGACAGCAACCAAGAGACCCAGTACTTC. The chain is built from TRBV18 and TRBJ2-5; perhaps TRBD1 as D (5 bases). Germline V CDR1 and CDR2: KGHSH, LQKENI. Trimming took 10 bases from V and 0 from J, leaving 15 bases between them. This CDR3 has 14 residues.